This T cell receptor (beta chain) was observed in a study of cytomegalovirus exposure and HLA in healthy donors. Study details: The Caucasian-associated ancestry cluster contained 81% of the approximately 390 genotyped donors.

Researchers ran the PCR with 60 Vbeta and 13 Jbeta primers. TCRdb's table, derived via immunoSEQ multiplex PCR, lists solely in-frame clones and lacks some. The data show some 110,000 clones, with roughly 81% seen just once and about 1% held by the top ten. Germline V gene lookup returns CDR1 GTSNPN and CDR2 SVGIG (reference sequence). V was shortened by 0 bases and J by 9 bases, with 20 bases between the two germline ends. The CDR3 runs to 15 residues. Concerning this clone itself: The antigen is unknown.

Overall study results and limits: In vitro data verified a few CMV-associated chains as specific for CMV antigens.

Input material: PBMCs. This TCR came from a woman aged 25 to 39 in good health and CMV-seronegative. The V and J genes are TRBV30 and TRBJ2-5, with D perhaps matching TRBD2 (6 bases). CDR3 region: CAWSVLIAPTGAQYF. The CDR3 nucleotides read TGTGCCTGGAGTGTACTAATAGCTCCCACGGGGGCCCAGTACTTC.